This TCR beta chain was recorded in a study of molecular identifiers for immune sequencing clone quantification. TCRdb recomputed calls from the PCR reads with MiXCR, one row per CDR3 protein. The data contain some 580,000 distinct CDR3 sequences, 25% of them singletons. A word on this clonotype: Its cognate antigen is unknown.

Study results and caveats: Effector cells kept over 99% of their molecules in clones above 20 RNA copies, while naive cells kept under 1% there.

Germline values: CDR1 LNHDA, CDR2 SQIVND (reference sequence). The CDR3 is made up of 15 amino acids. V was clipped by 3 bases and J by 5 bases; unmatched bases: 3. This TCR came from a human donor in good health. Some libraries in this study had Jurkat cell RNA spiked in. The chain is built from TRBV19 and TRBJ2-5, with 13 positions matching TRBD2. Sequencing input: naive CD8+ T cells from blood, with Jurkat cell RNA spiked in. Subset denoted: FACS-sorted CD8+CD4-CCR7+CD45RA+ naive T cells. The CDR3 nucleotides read TGTGCCAGTAGTATCGGGACTAGCGGGGCGGAGACCCAGTACTTC. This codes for CASSIGTSGAETQYF.